A single sample gave rise to the 11 T cell receptor beta chains below, sequenced in a study of human T cells and chemical hapten exposure (dated by TCRdb to about 2021). Library preparation used RACE. The sequencer was a NextSeq 500. TCRdb itself trimmed the public reads at Q25 with fastp, ran MiXCR and retained productive beta chains. Each entry merges the rows of one CDR3 protein and shows their most common DNA and genes. The sample has around 71,000 distinct CDR3 sequences on record, more than 8% of them singletons. The ten largest clones represent roughly 3.3% of the sample. Explained via the paper, the time point label denotes: patch test 1, 2 weeks after DPC sensitization. The intended sense of this specimen's treatment or condition label: therapeutic diphenylcyclopropenone sensitization with weekly scalp DPC. Material: whole blood, obtained in connection with sensitization to the hapten diphenylcyclopropenone (DPC). The receptors were gathered from a woman aged 40-49 years with alopecia areata. Some clones in this sample may be carry-over from other donors' samples.

This clonotype turned up a few times. The chain recombines TRBV20-1 with TRBJ1-5; D may be TRBD1 (5 bases). V was shortened by 5 bases and J by 12 bases, with 11 bases between the two germline ends. The CDR3 length is 10 residues. Germline lookup yields CDR1 DFQATT and CDR2 SNEGSKA (reference sequence). The CDR3 region is CSAGRDLQHF. The CDR3 nucleotides read TGCAGTGCTGGACGGGACCTCCAGCATTTT.

The CDR3 is CASSERARGVEQYF. The CDR3 DNA reads TGCGCCAGCAGTGAAAGGGCGCGTGGGGTAGAGCAGTACTTC. This chain joins TRBV10-1 and TRBJ2-7; no clear D gene. The CDR3 is 14 residues long. Germline CDR1 and CDR2: WNHNN and SYGVQD (reference sequence). The ends were cut back, 3 bases at V and 7 bases at J, with 16 bases in the middle.

The sample holds many counts of this clonotype. This chain joins TRBV21-1 and TRBJ2-5; no check of the table's D call, TRBD2, against the DNA was made. TRBV21-1 is flagged as a pseudogene. The CDR3 sequence is 21 residues long. The CDR3 bases are TGTGCCAGCAGCAAAGGGACTAGCGGGAGTCTTTCCCCGCAGATTCAAGAGACCCAGTACTTC. Protein product: CASSKGTSGSLSPQIQETQYF.

This clonotype was found many times. This chain connects TRBV25-1 to TRBJ1-2, with 10 nucleotides matching TRBD1. Germline trimming cut 8 bases from V and 4 bases from J; bases unmatched to any gene: 4. Germline CDR1 is MGHDK and CDR2 is SYGVNS. The CDR3 length is 13 residues. The CDR3 sequence: CASSGTGAYGYTF. The CDR3 DNA reads as TGTGCCAGCTCCGGGACAGGGGCCTATGGCTACACCTTC.

The V gene is TRBV9, the J gene TRBJ1-5; D remains ambiguous. Germline loops: CDR1 SGDLS, CDR2 YYNGEE. V lost 4 bases and J lost 1, with 9 bases in between. This CDR3 comprises 14 residues. The CDR3 reads CASSPAGSNQPQHF. DNA for the CDR3: TGTGCCAGCAGCCCGGCCGGGAGCAATCAGCCCCAGCATTTT. Supplemented by reference TRBV9 and TRBJ1-5, the full variable domain reads DSGVTQTPKHLITATGQRVTLRCSPRSGDLSVYWYQQSLDQGLQFLIQYYNGEERAKGNILERFSAQQFPDLHSELNLSSLELGDSALYFCASSPAGSNQPQHFGDGTRLSIL.

This clonotype occurred a few times. The V call is TRBV11-2, the J call TRBJ1-5; weak D call: TRBD1 (6 bases). The CDR3 is 12 residues long. With 3 bases removed from V and 13 bases from J, the gap between germline ends came to 13 bases. Germline CDR1 reads SGHAT; CDR2 reads FQNNGV. DNA for the CDR3: TGTGCCAGCAGCTTCAACGGACAGAAGCAGCATTTT. It encodes CASSFNGQKQHF.

This clonotype was detected many times. This rearrangement joins TRBV20-1 to TRBJ1-3; D is undetermined. This CDR3 has 12 residues. CDR1 and CDR2 from the germline V gene are DFQATT and SNEGSKA (reference sequence). V lost 5 bases and J lost 3, with 8 bases in between. The CDR3 nucleotides read TGCAGTGCTCGCCCCGGTGGAAACACCATATATTTT. Translating it yields CSARPGGNTIYF.

This clonotype was counted many times. The rearrangement uses TRBV4-2 and TRBJ1-6, with a weak D call TRBD1 (6 bases). The V end was cut by 0 bases, the J end by 10 bases, with 10 bases between. The CDR3 has 14 amino acids. Looked up from germline, CDR1 is LGHNA and CDR2 is YNFKEQ. In DNA, the CDR3 is TGTGCCAGCAGCCAAGACAGGGGAAGATCACCCCTCCACTTT. This gives the protein CASSQDRGRSPLHF.

This clonotype was seen repeatedly, ten times or more. J is TRBJ2-3 and V is TRBV7-2; 10 nucleotides agree with TRBD2. V trimming: 6 bases; J trimming: 2 bases; junction bases outside the gene matches: 5. Germline CDR1 SGHTA, CDR2 FQGNSA. The CDR3 contains 15 residues. Here the CDR3 DNA reads TGTGCCAGCAGACCCACTAGCGGGGTCACAGATACGCAGTATTTT. This translates into CASRPTSGVTDTQYF.

The chain employs TRBV7-9 and TRBJ2-5, with D unresolved. The CDR3 has 13 amino acids. The germline CDR1 and CDR2 sequences are SEHNR and FQNEAQ (reference sequence). V lost 2 bases and J lost 6, with 10 bases in between. CDR3 sequence: CASSLIERKTQYF. In nucleotides, the CDR3 is TGTGCCAGCAGCTTAATCGAGCGAAAGACCCAGTACTTC.

The genes are TRBV4-1 and TRBJ1-4, with D unresolved. This CDR3 spans 15 amino acids. V was trimmed by 4 bases and J by 0 bases, leaving 9 bases between them. Germline V gives CDR1 MGHRA, CDR2 YSYEKL. CDR3 loop: CASSPAESTNEKLFF. The CDR3 bases are TGCGCCAGCAGCCCGGCAGAATCAACTAATGAAAAACTGTTTTTT.